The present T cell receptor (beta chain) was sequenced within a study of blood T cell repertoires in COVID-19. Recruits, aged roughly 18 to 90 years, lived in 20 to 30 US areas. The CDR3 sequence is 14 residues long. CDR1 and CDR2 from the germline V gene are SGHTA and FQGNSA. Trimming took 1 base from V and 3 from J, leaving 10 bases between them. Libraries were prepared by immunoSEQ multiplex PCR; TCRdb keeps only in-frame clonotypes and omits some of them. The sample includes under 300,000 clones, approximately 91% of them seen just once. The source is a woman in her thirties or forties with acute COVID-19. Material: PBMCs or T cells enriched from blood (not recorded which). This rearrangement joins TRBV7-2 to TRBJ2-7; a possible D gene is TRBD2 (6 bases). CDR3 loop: CASSLEAGGYEQYF. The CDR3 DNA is TGTGCCAGCAGCTTAGAAGCCGGGGGCTACGAGCAGTACTTC.